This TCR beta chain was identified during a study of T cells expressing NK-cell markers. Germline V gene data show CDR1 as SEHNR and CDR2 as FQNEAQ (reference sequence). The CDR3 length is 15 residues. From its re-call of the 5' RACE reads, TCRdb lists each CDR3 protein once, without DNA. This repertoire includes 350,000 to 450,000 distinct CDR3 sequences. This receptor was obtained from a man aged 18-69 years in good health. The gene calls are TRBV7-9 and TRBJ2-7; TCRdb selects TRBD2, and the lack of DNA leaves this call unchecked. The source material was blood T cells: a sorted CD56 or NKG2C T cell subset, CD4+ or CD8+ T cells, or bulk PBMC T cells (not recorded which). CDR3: CASSPAPLAEYEQYF. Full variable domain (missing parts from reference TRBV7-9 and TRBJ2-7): DTGVSQNPRHKITKRGQNVTFRCDPISEHNRLYWYRQTLGQGPEFLTYFQNEAQLEKSRLLSDRFSAERPKGSFSTLEIQRTEQGDSAMYLCASSPAPLAEYEQYFGPGTRLTVT.